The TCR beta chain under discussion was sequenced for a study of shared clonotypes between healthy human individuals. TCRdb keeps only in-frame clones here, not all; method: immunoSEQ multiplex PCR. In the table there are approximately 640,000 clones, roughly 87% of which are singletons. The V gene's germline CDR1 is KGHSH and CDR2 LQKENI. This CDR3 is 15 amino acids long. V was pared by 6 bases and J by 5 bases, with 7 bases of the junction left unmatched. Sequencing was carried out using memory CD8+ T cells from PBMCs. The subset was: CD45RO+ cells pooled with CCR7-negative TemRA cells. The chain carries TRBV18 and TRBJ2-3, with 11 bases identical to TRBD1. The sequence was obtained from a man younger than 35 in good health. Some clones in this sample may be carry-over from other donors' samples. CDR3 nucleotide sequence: TGTGCCAGCTCGCCGGACAGGGGGCGAGAAGATACGCAGTATTTT. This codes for CASSPDRGREDTQYF.